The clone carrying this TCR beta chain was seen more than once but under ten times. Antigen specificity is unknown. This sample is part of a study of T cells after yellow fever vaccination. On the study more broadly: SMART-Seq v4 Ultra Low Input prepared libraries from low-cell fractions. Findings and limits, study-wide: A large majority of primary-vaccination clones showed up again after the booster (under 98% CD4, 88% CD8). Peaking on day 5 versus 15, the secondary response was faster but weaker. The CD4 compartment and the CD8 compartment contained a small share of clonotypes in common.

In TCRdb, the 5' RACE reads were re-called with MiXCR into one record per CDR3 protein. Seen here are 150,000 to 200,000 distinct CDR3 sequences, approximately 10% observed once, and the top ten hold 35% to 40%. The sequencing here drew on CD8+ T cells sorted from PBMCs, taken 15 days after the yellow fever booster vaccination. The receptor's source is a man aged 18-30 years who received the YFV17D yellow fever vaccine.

CDR3 protein: CSALNSGGLNQETQYF. The CDR3 nucleotides are TGCAGTGCCCTAAATTCGGGGGGGCTAAACCAAGAGACCCAGTACTTC. V is TRBV20-1 and J is TRBJ2-5, with 8 bases matching TRBD2. The CDR3 loop spans 16 amino acids. The V segment lost 6 bases and the J segment 0 bases; nucleotides outside the gene matches: 12. Germline CDR1 is DFQATT and CDR2 is SNEGSKA (reference sequence).